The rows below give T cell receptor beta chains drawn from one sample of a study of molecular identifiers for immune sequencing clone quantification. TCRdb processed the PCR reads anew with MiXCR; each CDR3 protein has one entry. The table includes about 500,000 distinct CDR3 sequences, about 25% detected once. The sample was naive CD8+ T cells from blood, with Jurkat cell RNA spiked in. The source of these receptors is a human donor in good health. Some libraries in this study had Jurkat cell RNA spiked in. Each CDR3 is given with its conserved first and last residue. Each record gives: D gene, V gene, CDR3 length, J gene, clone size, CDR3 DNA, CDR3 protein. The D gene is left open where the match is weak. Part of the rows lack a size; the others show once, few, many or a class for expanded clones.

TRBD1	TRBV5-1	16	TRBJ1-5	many	TGCGCCAGCAGCTTGGGCGGGACAGGACTAAATCAGCCCCAGCATTTT	CASSLGGTGLNQPQHF
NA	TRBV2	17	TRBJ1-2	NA	TGTGCCAGCAGTGAAACTGGAGTTGGCAGATTAACTTATGGCTACACCTTC	CASSETGVGRLTYGYTF
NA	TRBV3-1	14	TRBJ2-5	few	TGTGCCAGCAGCCAAGAGGGGGCAGGCCCCTCCGCCCACTTC	CASSQEGAGPSAHF
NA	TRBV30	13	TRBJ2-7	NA	TGTGCCTGGGAGAACAGGGAAGAGTACGAGCAGTACTTC	CAWENREEYEQYF
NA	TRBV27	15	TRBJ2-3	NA	TGTGCCAGCAGTTTACCCCCCGGGTTAGCAGATACGCAGTATTTT	CASSLPPGLADTQYF
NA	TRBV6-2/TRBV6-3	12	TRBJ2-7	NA	TGTGCCAGCAGTCGAACAGGATACGAGCAGTACTTC	CASSRTGYEQYF
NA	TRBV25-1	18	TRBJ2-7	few	TGTGCCAGCAGTGACCGCTACCCCGGGGGAGGTAGCACCTACGAGCAGTACTTC	CASSDRYPGGGSTYEQYF
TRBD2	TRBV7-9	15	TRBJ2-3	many	TGTGCCAGCAGCTTGATAGCGGGGGGCACAGATACGCAGTATTTT	CASSLIAGGTDTQYF
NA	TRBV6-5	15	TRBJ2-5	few	TGTGCCAGCAGTTATCAGGGAGCAAACGCAGAGACCCAGTACTTC	CASSYQGANAETQYF
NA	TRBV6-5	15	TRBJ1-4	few	TGTGCCAGCAGCCCCATGGGGGGGGTCGGTGAAAAACTGGTTTTT	CASSPMGGVGEKLVF
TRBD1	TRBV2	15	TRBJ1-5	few	TGTGCCAGCAGTGAATATGGGACAGACAATCAGCCCCAGCATTTT	CASSEYGTDNQPQHF
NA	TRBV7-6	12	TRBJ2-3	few	TGTGCCAGCAGCTTAGACGGCGGTACGCAGTATTTT	CASSLDGGTQYF
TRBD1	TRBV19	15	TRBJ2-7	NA	TGTGCCAGTAGTATAAAGGCCGGGACAGGGAACGAGCAGTACTTC	CASSIKAGTGNEQYF
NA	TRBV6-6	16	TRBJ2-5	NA	TGTGCCAGCAGTTACACAGCGGAACAGGCCCGGGGGACCCAGTACTTC	CASSYTAEQARGTQYF
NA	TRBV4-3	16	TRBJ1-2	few	TGCGCCAGCAGCCAAGACGTTGTCGGGACCTTCTATGGCTACACCTTC	CASSQDVVGTFYGYTF
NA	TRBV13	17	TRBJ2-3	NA	TGTGCCAGCAGCCCAGATAGCGTGGGGGCCGGGGCAGATACGCAGTATTTT	CASSPDSVGAGADTQYF
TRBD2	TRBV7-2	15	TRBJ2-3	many	TGTGCCAGCAGCTTTACTAGCGGGAGCGCTGATACGCAGTATTTT	CASSFTSGSADTQYF
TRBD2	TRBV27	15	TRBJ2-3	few	TGTGCCAGCAGTTTCGGAGCGGGAGCCCCAGATACGCAGTATTTT	CASSFGAGAPDTQYF
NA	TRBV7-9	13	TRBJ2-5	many	TGTGCCAGCAGCTTACCGGGAGTGGAGACCCAGTACTTC	CASSLPGVETQYF
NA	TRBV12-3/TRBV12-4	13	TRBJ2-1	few	TGTGCCAGCAGTCAGGGTGCTAACAATGAGCAGTTCTTC	CASSQGANNEQFF
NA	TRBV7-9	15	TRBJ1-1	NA	TGTGCCAGCCAGGGGCCCATCTCGATGAACACTGAAGCTTTCTTT	CASQGPISMNTEAFF
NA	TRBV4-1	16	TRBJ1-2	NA	TGCGCCAGCAGCCAACTTCCCGCCCCGGGACTGCATGGCTACACCTTC	CASSQLPAPGLHGYTF
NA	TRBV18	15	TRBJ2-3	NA	TGTGCCAGCTCCCACTATTCCGACACGGACGAAACGCAGTATTTT	CASSHYSDTDETQYF
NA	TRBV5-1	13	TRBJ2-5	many	TGCGCCAGCAGCTTGGATGTAGAAGAGACCCAGTACTTC	CASSLDVEETQYF
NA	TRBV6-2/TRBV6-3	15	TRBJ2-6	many	TGTGCCAGCAGTTACGGTGTCTCTGGGGCCAACGTCCTGACTTTC	CASSYGVSGANVLTF
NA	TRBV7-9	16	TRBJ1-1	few	TGTGCCAGCAGCACAACCGTGTCAGGTTTGAACACTGAAGCTTTCTTT	CASSTTVSGLNTEAFF
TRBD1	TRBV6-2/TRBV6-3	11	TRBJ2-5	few	TGTGCCCGCAGTTACGGCGACAGGGCTTACTTC	CARSYGDRAYF
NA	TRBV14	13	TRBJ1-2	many	TGTGCCAGCAGCCAAGTTCCATCGTTTGGCTACACCTTC	CASSQVPSFGYTF
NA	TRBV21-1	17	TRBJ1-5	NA	TGTGCCAGCAGCGGCCGGGACAGTCAAATACGCAATCAGCCCCAGCATTTT	CASSGRDSQIRNQPQHF
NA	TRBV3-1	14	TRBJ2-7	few	TGTGCCAGCAGCCAAGAGTCGGGCAGCTACGAGCAGTACTTC	CASSQESGSYEQYF
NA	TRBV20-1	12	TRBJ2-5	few	TGCAGTGCTAGTCGGTCCGGAGAGACCCAGTACTTC	CSASRSGETQYF
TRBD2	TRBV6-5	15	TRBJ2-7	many	TGTGCCAGCAGTCTCAGTCCGGGACTAGCTTGGGAGCAGTACTTC	CASSLSPGLAWEQYF
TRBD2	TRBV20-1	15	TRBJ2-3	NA	TGCAGTGCCCCGGTGGTAGCGGGAGGCCCGAATACGCAGTATTTT	CSAPVVAGGPNTQYF
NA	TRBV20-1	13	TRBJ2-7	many	TGCAGTGCTAGGAGGGCAGGGGGGTACGAGCAGTACTTC	CSARRAGGYEQYF
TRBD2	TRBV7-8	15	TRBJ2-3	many	TGTGCCAGCAGCCGGACTAGCGCCTACACAGATACGCAGTATTTT	CASSRTSAYTDTQYF
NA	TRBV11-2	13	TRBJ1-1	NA	TGTGCCAGCAGCTTAGTCGTGGGCACTGAAGCTTTCTTT	CASSLVVGTEAFF
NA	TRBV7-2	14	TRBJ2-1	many	TGTGCCAGCAGCTTAGAACTAGGGTTGGATGAGCAGTTCTTC	CASSLELGLDEQFF
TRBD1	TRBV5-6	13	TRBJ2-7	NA	TGTGCCAGCAGCTTCGGACAGGTCGACGAGCAGTACTTC	CASSFGQVDEQYF
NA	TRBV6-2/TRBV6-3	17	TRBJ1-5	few	TGTGCCAGCAGTTTTTCCAACAGGGAGGTCAGCAATCAGCCCCAGCATTTT	CASSFSNREVSNQPQHF
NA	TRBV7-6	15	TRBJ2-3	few	TGTGCCAGCAGAGCCACCTTGGTGGACACAGATACGCAGTATTTT	CASRATLVDTDTQYF
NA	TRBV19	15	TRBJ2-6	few	TGTGCCAGTAGTAAGCTGTTCTCTGGGGCCAACGTCCTGACTTTC	CASSKLFSGANVLTF
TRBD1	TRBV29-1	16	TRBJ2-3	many	TGCAGCGCCTCCGACAGGGGGGGCTTTAGCACAGATACGCAGTATTTT	CSASDRGGFSTDTQYF
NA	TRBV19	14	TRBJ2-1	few	TGTGCCAGTAGTATGATAATCTCCTACAATGAGCAGTTCTTC	CASSMIISYNEQFF
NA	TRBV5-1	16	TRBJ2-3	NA	TGCGCCAGCAGCTCGAAGACTCTGGAGGGCACAGATACGCAGTATTTT	CASSSKTLEGTDTQYF
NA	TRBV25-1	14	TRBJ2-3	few	TGTGCCAGCAGTGAATACGCAGGGACAGATACGCAGTATTTT	CASSEYAGTDTQYF